Following are 26 T cell receptor beta chains from one sample sequenced in a study of blood T cell repertoires in COVID-19. Measured with immunoSEQ multiplex PCR; TCRdb has only the in-frame clones, and not every one. The sample has roughly 360,000 clones; roughly four fifths are singletons. Specimen: PBMCs or T cells enriched from blood (not recorded which). All receptors come from a woman aged 45-59 years who had recovered from COVID-19.

V and J are TRBV14 and TRBJ2-1, with D hard to call. Germline V CDR1 and CDR2: SGHDN, FVKESK. CDR3 length equals 14 residues. V was trimmed by 8 bases and J by 1 base, leaving 12 bases between them. CDR3 nucleotides: TGTGCCAGCCGAGGTCCGGGTTCCTACAATGAGCAGTTCTTC. It codes for CASRGPGSYNEQFF.

V usage is TRBV29-1 and J usage is TRBJ1-1; 7 bases are shared with TRBD1. The V gene's germline CDR1 is SQVTM and CDR2 ANQGSEA. The CDR3 totals 12 residues. V shed 5 bases and J 8 bases; nucleotides not matched to a gene: 8. The CDR3 here is CSVSFSGGEAFF. The CDR3 DNA sequence: TGCAGCGTTTCTTTTTCAGGGGGAGAAGCTTTCTTT.

This sequence joins TRBV5-4 and TRBJ1-2, with 8 positions matching TRBD1. This CDR3 has 14 amino acids. Germline trimming cut 5 bases from V and 2 bases from J; bases unmatched to any gene: 5. Germline assignment: CDR1 SGHNT and CDR2 YYREEE (reference sequence). This CDR3 is CASRSGQENYGYTF. In nucleotides, the CDR3 is TGTGCCAGCAGATCGGGACAGGAGAACTATGGCTACACCTTC.

The CDR3 loop reads CASRGQVGQPQHF. CDR3 sequence (DNA): TGCGCCAGCAGGGGCCAAGTGGGTCAGCCCCAGCATTTT. The chain uses TRBV10-2 and TRBJ1-5; no clear D gene. Germline V gene lookup returns CDR1 WSHSY and CDR2 SAAADI. The CDR3 extends over 13 amino acids. Trimming removed 6 bases from V and 6 bases from J, with 12 bases in between.

The chain joins TRBV20-1 to TRBJ1-1, with TRBD1 as a possible D gene (6 bases). Germline V gene lookup returns CDR1 DFQATT and CDR2 SNEGSKA (reference sequence). V lost 6 bases to trimming and J lost 10 bases, with 12 bases between them. The CDR3 length is 10 residues. CDR3: CSARTVGAFF. The CDR3 DNA reads as TGCAGTGCACGGACAGTAGGAGCTTTCTTT.

The chain carries TRBV6-5 and TRBJ1-1; 7 bases map to TRBD1. Germline CDR1 is MNHEY and CDR2 is SVGAGI. J gave up 3 bases and V 7 bases, and 8 bases lay outside the gene matches. This CDR3 region has 14 residues. The CDR3 reads CASNQGGRDTEAFF. The CDR3 bases are TGTGCCAGCAACCAAGGGGGCAGGGACACTGAAGCTTTCTTT.

J is TRBJ1-2 and V is TRBV7-8, with D possibly being TRBD1 (5 bases). V lost 1 base, J lost 4 bases, and 13 bases lay in between. Germline CDR1 reads SGHVS; CDR2 reads FQNEAQ. This CDR3 is 15 amino acids long. CDR3 bases: TGTGCCAGCAGCTTAGGATCGGGGGGTATCTATGGCTACACCTTC. This sequence encodes CASSLGSGGIYGYTF.

The chain recombines TRBV7-2 with TRBJ2-1; D is uncertain. The CDR3 consists of 13 residues. Germline V gene data show CDR1 as SGHTA and CDR2 as FQGNSA. The germline V and J ends were trimmed by 5 bases and 9 bases, with 14 bases remaining between them. CDR3 sequence (DNA): TGTGCCAGCAGCCAAAATCCTCTAACTGAGCAGTTCTTC. Protein: CASSQNPLTEQFF.

The chain carries TRBV19 and TRBJ1-1; no definite D call. The CDR3 sequence is 15 residues long. Trimming took 4 bases from V and 0 from J, leaving 12 bases between them. Germline CDR1 reads LNHDA; CDR2 reads SQIVND (reference sequence). The CDR3 region has the DNA TGTGCCAGTAGTACGGGAGTCGGAATGAACACTGAAGCTTTCTTT. Protein product: CASSTGVGMNTEAFF.

This clone was picked up one time. V and J are TRBV5-1 and TRBJ2-3; D possibly corresponds to TRBD1 (6 bases). Trimming left V 0 bases short and J 0 bases short, with 17 bases between. The CDR3 sequence is 18 residues long. Germline V lookup: CDR1 SGHRS, CDR2 YFSETQ. CDR3 coding DNA: TGCGCCAGCAGCTTGGTGGGGGCAGGGTTGCCTAGCACAGATACGCAGTATTTT. Translating it yields CASSLVGAGLPSTDTQYF. The full variable domain, with the rest looked up from reference TRBV5-1 and TRBJ2-3, is KAGVTQTPRYLIKTRGQQVTLSCSPISGHRSVSWYQQTPGQGLQFLFEYFSETQRNKGNFPGRFSGRQFSNSRSEMNVSTLELGDSALYLCASSLVGAGLPSTDTQYFGPGTRLTVL.

V and J are TRBV19 and TRBJ2-1, with TRBD2 matching 7 bases. There are 15 residues in the CDR3. Germline CDR1 and CDR2: LNHDA and SQIVND (reference sequence). V shed 7 bases, J shed 9 bases, and the junction held 15 bases outside the gene matches. The CDR3 here is CASMGRTRFLGEQFF. CDR3 in DNA: TGTGCCAGTATGGGTCGGACTAGATTTCTCGGTGAGCAGTTCTTC.

The V call is TRBV5-6, the J call TRBJ1-1, with a possible D match to TRBD1 (6 bases). This CDR3 region has 14 residues. V lost 0 bases and J 5 bases, leaving 11 bases between the germline ends. Germline V gene data show CDR1 as SGHDT and CDR2 as YYEEEE. In DNA, the CDR3 is TGTGCCAGCAGCTTGGACAGGGTGGGGACTGAAGCTTTCTTT. This sequence encodes CASSLDRVGTEAFF.

This chain joins TRBV25-1 and TRBJ1-1; a weak D match, TRBD1 (5 bases). The CDR3 loop spans 14 amino acids. CDR1 is MGHDK, CDR2 SYGVNS, per germline. V lost 7 bases, J lost 1 base, and 13 bases lay in between. CDR3 region: CASTLTGRNTEAFF. CDR3 sequence (DNA): TGTGCCAGCACCCTAACAGGCCGGAACACTGAAGCTTTCTTT.

This chain joins TRBV5-4 and TRBJ2-7; 9 bases map to TRBD2. After removal of 6 bases from V and 1 base from J, the junction contained 11 bases not matched to a gene. The CDR3 extends over 16 amino acids. Germline lookup yields CDR1 SGHNT and CDR2 YYREEE (reference sequence). Here the CDR3 DNA reads TGTGCCAGCAACGGACTAGCGCCAGGTCTGTCCTACGAGCAGTACTTC. The encoded protein is CASNGLAPGLSYEQYF.

The chain's CDR3 is CASTDDRVSYNSPLHF. The CDR3 region has the DNA TGTGCCAGTACGGACGACAGGGTCTCCTATAATTCACCCCTCCACTTT. V and J are TRBV19 and TRBJ1-6; 7 positions match TRBD1. The germline gives CDR1 LNHDA, CDR2 SQIVND (reference sequence). Trimming at V came to 7 bases and at J to 0 bases, leaving 6 bases not matched to a gene. The CDR3 loop spans 16 amino acids.

The chain uses TRBV7-3 and TRBJ2-5; D gene uncertain. Deletions cut 5 bases from V and 5 bases from J, with 15 bases between. This CDR3 has 14 amino acids. The germline CDR1 and CDR2 sequences are SGHTA and FQGTGA. CDR3 DNA sequence: TGTGCCAGCAGCATCGATCTGGGCGATGAGACCCAGTACTTC. Protein product: CASSIDLGDETQYF.

The CDR3: CAISGSYRVEGYTF. The CDR3 nucleotides read TGTGCCATCAGTGGATCCTACAGGGTGGAAGGCTACACCTTC. This chain connects TRBV10-3 to TRBJ1-2; TRBD1 might be the D (6 bases). Deletions cut 4 bases from V and 8 bases from J, with 17 bases between. Germline V gene data show CDR1 as ENHRY and CDR2 as SYGVKD. This CDR3 comprises 14 residues.

This chain joins TRBV19 and TRBJ2-1, with 13 positions matching TRBD2. Germline CDR1 reads LNHDA; CDR2 reads SQIVND (reference sequence). The CDR3 loop spans 17 amino acids. The V and J ends lost 6 bases and 0 bases, in that order; junction bases with no gene match: 5. CDR3 sequence reads: CASSQGLAGSSYNEQFF. The CDR3 DNA follows: TGTGCCAGTAGCCAGGGACTAGCGGGGTCCTCCTACAATGAGCAGTTCTTC. The whole variable domain, remainder taken from reference TRBV19 and TRBJ2-1, is DGGITQSPKYLFRKEGQNVTLSCEQNLNHDAMYWYRQDPGQGLRLIYYSQIVNDFQKGDIAEGYSVSREKKESFPLTVTSAQKNPTAFYLCASSQGLAGSSYNEQFFGPGTRLTVL.

This chain uses TRBV5-4 with TRBJ1-1; a weak D match, TRBD1 (5 bases). The CDR3 contains 13 residues. The germline V and J ends were trimmed by 6 bases and 0 bases, with 9 bases remaining between them. Germline V CDR1 and CDR2: SGHNT, YYREEE (reference sequence). The CDR3 region is CASTTGMNTEAFF. The CDR3 nucleotides read TGTGCCAGCACCACAGGAATGAACACTGAAGCTTTCTTT. The full variable domain, its missing parts supplied by reference TRBV5-4 and TRBJ1-1, is ETGVTQSPTHLIKTRGQQVTLRCSSQSGHNTVSWYQQALGQGPQFIFQYYREEENGRGNFPPRFSGLQFPNYSSELNVNALELDDSALYLCASTTGMNTEAFFGQGTRLTVV.

As for this clone: Other DNA sequences in this sample translate to the same CDR3. The chain links TRBV2 to TRBJ1-1; a weak D match, TRBD1 (5 bases). This CDR3 has 14 residues. The V and J ends lost 3 bases and 5 bases respectively, with 13 bases between them. The germline V gene encodes CDR1 SNHLY and CDR2 FYNNEI. CDR3 DNA sequence: TGTGCCAGCAGTGAGGCGGGGAGGGGAACTGAAGCTTTCTTT. It translates to CASSEAGRGTEAFF.

V usage is TRBV2 and J usage is TRBJ1-2; D gene ambiguous. The length of the CDR3 is 14 residues. Germline assignment: CDR1 SNHLY and CDR2 FYNNEI. The V and J ends lost 7 bases and 2 bases respectively, with 14 bases between them. The CDR3 here is CASNGRGINYGYTF. In DNA form, the CDR3 reads TGTGCCAGCAATGGTCGGGGAATCAACTATGGCTACACCTTC.

The gene calls are TRBV7-7 and TRBJ2-5; D is possibly TRBD1 (6 bases). V shed 5 bases and J shed 7 bases, with 20 bases lying between them. The CDR3 covers 15 residues. CDR1 SSHAT and CDR2 FNYEAQ come from the germline V gene (reference sequence). DNA for the CDR3: TGTGCCAGCAGCCTAAGATCGGGACAAACGGGGACCCAGTACTTC. It encodes CASSLRSGQTGTQYF.

This clone was counted a single time. V is TRBV12-3 or TRBV12-4 and J is TRBJ1-5; D unclear. V dropped 3 bases and J dropped 4 bases, with 7 bases sitting between them. This CDR3 comprises 13 residues. CDR3 protein: CASSFAGNQPQHF. CDR3 DNA sequence: TGTGCCAGCAGTTTCGCGGGGAATCAGCCCCAGCATTTT.

The sample holds one count of this clone. The rearrangement joins TRBV5-4 to TRBJ1-2; TRBD1 might be the D (6 bases). Germline loops: CDR1 SGHNT, CDR2 YYREEE (reference sequence). The CDR3 spans 14 residues. Trimming pared 3 bases from V and 8 bases from J, leaving 17 bases between. The CDR3 spells CASSSSAGARGYTF. The CDR3 nucleotides read TGTGCCAGCAGCTCATCTGCAGGGGCTCGCGGCTACACCTTC. The full variable domain, with the rest looked up from reference TRBV5-4 and TRBJ1-2, is ETGVTQSPTHLIKTRGQQVTLRCSSQSGHNTVSWYQQALGQGPQFIFQYYREEENGRGNFPPRFSGLQFPNYSSELNVNALELDDSALYLCASSSSAGARGYTFGSGTRLTVV.

This sequence joins TRBV6-5 and TRBJ1-2; D ambiguous. Trimming shortened V by 4 bases and J by 8 bases, and 11 bases separated the two germline ends. The CDR3 sequence is 12 residues long. Germline V gives CDR1 MNHEY, CDR2 SVGAGI. The DNA for the CDR3 is TGTGCCAGCAGTTCTACTACGGGGGGCTACACCTTC. Translated, it gives CASSSTTGGYTF.

The chain uses TRBV19 and TRBJ1-2; D may be TRBD1 (6 bases). The CDR3 is 13 residues long. Trimming stripped 2 bases from V and 4 bases from J, with 8 bases between. CDR1 and CDR2 (germline): LNHDA, SQIVND (reference sequence). Written as DNA, the CDR3 is TGTGCCAGTAGTATAAGGGGGAGCTATGGCTACACCTTC. Residues: CASSIRGSYGYTF.